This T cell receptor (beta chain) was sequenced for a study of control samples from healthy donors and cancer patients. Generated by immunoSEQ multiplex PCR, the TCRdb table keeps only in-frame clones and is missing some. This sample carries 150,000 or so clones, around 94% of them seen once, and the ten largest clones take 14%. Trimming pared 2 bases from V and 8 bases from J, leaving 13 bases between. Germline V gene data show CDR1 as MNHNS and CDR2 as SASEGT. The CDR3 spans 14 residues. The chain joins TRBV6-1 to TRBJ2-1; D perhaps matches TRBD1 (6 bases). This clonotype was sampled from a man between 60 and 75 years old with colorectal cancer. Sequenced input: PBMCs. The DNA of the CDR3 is TGTGCCAGCAGTGAAAGGGCAGGGGTAGATGAGCAGTTCTTC. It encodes CASSERAGVDEQFF.